Described below is a single T cell receptor beta chain sequence and its context. The target antigen is unknown. This entry belongs to a study of OX40 agonist ivuxolimab in advanced cancers. Study-wide background: Under the entry rules, prior anti-PD-1, anti-PD-L1 or anti-CTLA-4 therapy was allowed, and approximately 36% had some.

Study conclusions and caveats: Both blood CD4+ and CD8+ T cells showed clonal growth by week 6 at 0.1 to 3.0 mg/kg. Compared with CD4+, CD8+ T cells on average had more expanded clones.

This table comes from immunoSEQ multiplex PCR, and its TCRdb copy is limited to in-frame clones, with some not included. Of 50,000 to 75,000 clones in the sample, 80% to 90% were seen once. Germline V lookup: CDR1 SGDLS, CDR2 YYNGEE. This CDR3 contains 13 residues. Between the trimmed V and J ends, which lost 2 bases and 4 bases, there was a span of 9 bases. The source of this sequence is an adult with an advanced solid tumor such as melanoma, head and neck, liver or kidney cancer. The chain carries TRBV9 and TRBJ1-2; the D is unclear. This specimen was CD4+ or CD8+ T cells sorted from blood, taken in a trial of the OX40 agonist ivuxolimab. CDR3 DNA: TGTGCCAGCAGCGTCACGGGTATCTATGGCTACACCTTC. Amino acid sequence: CASSVTGIYGYTF.